The present TCR beta chain was sequenced within a study of cytomegalovirus exposure and HLA in healthy donors. Whole-study findings and limits: Later analysis reportedly placed an Asian-associated ancestry cluster below the roughly 670-donor mean in N-insertions. Common viral pathogens seemed to be connected with several of the most significant clusters, according to a later analysis. In a later analysis, at a false discovery rate of 0.05, roughly 16,000 TCR beta sequences matched HLA alleles.

Points on this clone: Its antigen is still unknown.

V was trimmed by 7 bases and J by 0 bases, leaving 10 bases between them. This CDR3 spans 15 amino acids. Looked up from germline, CDR1 is SGHAT and CDR2 is FQNNGV. PCR employed 60 Vbeta and 13 Jbeta primers. The method was immunoSEQ multiplex PCR; TCRdb's version includes in-frame clones alone and lacks a portion of them. The data contain approximately 160,000 clones, around 82% of them singletons. The source of this sequence is a male donor in good health and CMV-seronegative. The source material was PBMCs. The rearrangement uses TRBV11-2 and TRBJ2-6, with D uncertain. CDR3 sequence: CASTFSISGANVLTF. For the CDR3, the DNA is TGTGCCAGCACCTTTAGTATCTCTGGGGCCAACGTCCTGACTTTC.